Listed here are 19 T cell receptor beta chains from one sample, sequenced in a study of shared clonotypes between healthy human individuals. Terminally differentiated effector memory CD45RA+ cells were left out of the naive CD8 fraction, which was CD45RO-negative and positively selected for CCR7. Profiled with immunoSEQ multiplex PCR; TCRdb holds only in-frame clones, not every one. Among about 800,000 clones listed, around 96% were seen once. The material sequenced was naive CD8+ T cells sorted from blood. Receptor source: a man younger than 40 in good health.

V gene TRBV11-2 combines with J gene TRBJ2-1; 10 bases are a match to TRBD2. The CDR3 loop spans 16 amino acids. V shed 4 bases and J 2 bases; nucleotides not matched to a gene: 5. Per germline, CDR1 SGHAT and CDR2 FQNNGV. The CDR3 bases are TGTGCCAGCAGCTCGACACTAGCGGGGACCTACAATGAGCAGTTCTTC. Protein product: CASSSTLAGTYNEQFF.

To note about this clone: Other DNA sequences in the sample encode the same CDR3. This chain joins TRBV27 and TRBJ2-7; 9 positions agree with TRBD1. The ends lost 3 bases at V and 4 bases at J; junction bases unmatched: 4. The germline gives CDR1 MNHEY, CDR2 SMNVEV (reference sequence). This CDR3 contains 14 residues. CDR3 bases: TGTGCCAGCAGTTTCTTCGGACAGGGGTACGAGCAGTACTTC. This gives the protein CASSFFGQGYEQYF.

This chain joins TRBV28 and TRBJ2-3; no firm D call. The V end lost 3 bases, the J end lost 2 bases, and 12 bases lay between the germline ends. The germline CDR1 and CDR2 sequences are MDHEN and SYDVKM. This CDR3 region has 15 residues. This chain's CDR3 is CASSFSASITDTQYF. The CDR3 nucleotides read TGTGCCAGCAGTTTTTCGGCTAGTATCACAGATACGCAGTATTTT.

This sequence joins TRBV7-3 and TRBJ2-3; weak D call: TRBD2 (7 bases). Trimming took off 2 bases at V and 1 base at J, with 13 bases between the two ends. In germline, CDR1 is SGHTA, CDR2 FQGTGA. CDR3 length: 16 residues. The CDR3 region is CASSLGGGSGTDTQYF. The CDR3, as DNA: TGTGCCAGCAGCTTAGGGGGCGGGAGTGGCACAGATACGCAGTATTTT.

The chain has TRBV27 and TRBJ1-1; D is possibly TRBD1 (6 bases). Germline values: CDR1 MNHEY, CDR2 SMNVEV (reference sequence). V shed 10 bases and J shed 5 bases, with 17 bases lying between them. This CDR3 comprises 13 residues. The CDR3 region has the DNA TGTGCCACCCTGAGACAGGTGGGAACTGAAGCTTTCTTT. Translated: CATLRQVGTEAFF.

This clone has more than one count but fewer than ten. DNA of the CDR3: TGCGCCAGCAGCTCTACAGGGGCCCGGGAGCTGTTTTTT. It encodes CASSSTGARELFF. This chain connects TRBV5-1 to TRBJ2-2, with TRBD1 matching over 7 bases. This CDR3 is 13 amino acids long. CDR1 and CDR2 (germline): SGHRS, YFSETQ. Trimming cost V 3 bases and J 9 bases; bases outside gene matches: 5.

The chain has TRBV6-1 and TRBJ1-1, with D possibly matching TRBD1 (6 bases). This CDR3 has 15 residues. The ends were cut back, 8 bases at V and 3 bases at J, with 19 bases in the middle. Per germline, CDR1 MNHNS and CDR2 SASEGT. This CDR3 is CASGGARAEDTEAFF. The CDR3 DNA reads TGTGCCAGCGGGGGGGCGCGGGCTGAGGACACTGAAGCTTTCTTT.

The genes are TRBV28 and TRBJ2-7; no firm D call. The CDR3 sequence is 13 residues long. Germline assignment: CDR1 MDHEN and CDR2 SYDVKM. Trimming took 10 bases from V and 2 from J, leaving 15 bases between them. The CDR3 coding sequence is TGTGCCACGGAGTCAGGCTTTACCTACGAGCAGTACTTC. This gives the protein CATESGFTYEQYF.

The rearrangement joins TRBV27 to TRBJ2-1; 8 bases line up with TRBD2. Germline CDR1 MNHEY, CDR2 SMNVEV (reference sequence). CDR3 length: 17 residues. After removal of 7 bases from V and 8 bases from J, the junction contained 19 bases not matched to a gene. CDR3 coding DNA: TGTGCCAGCACCCCAATCGGGGGGGCAGGGGTCTGGGATGAGCAGTTCTTC. The encoded protein is CASTPIGGAGVWDEQFF.

This clone was observed a single time. The chain couples TRBV6-5 to TRBJ2-7, with 10 bases fitting TRBD2. Losses at the gene ends were 3 bases for V and 2 bases for J; bases not matched to a gene: 7. Germline V gives CDR1 MNHEY, CDR2 SVGAGI. This CDR3 has 16 residues. The chain's CDR3 is CASSYGLAEKTYEQYF. As DNA, the CDR3 is TGTGCCAGCAGTTATGGACTAGCGGAGAAAACCTACGAGCAGTACTTC.

The gene calls are TRBV5-4 and TRBJ2-3; no clear D gene. The CDR3 extends over 14 amino acids. Germline assignment: CDR1 SGHNT and CDR2 YYREEE (reference sequence). V gave up 0 bases and J gave up 4 bases, with 9 bases separating them. The CDR3 coding sequence is TGTGCCAGCAGCTTGGAGACGCCCGCAGATACGCAGTATTTT. Protein product: CASSLETPADTQYF.

The chain uses TRBV11-2 and TRBJ2-1; D might be TRBD2 (6 bases). Trimming stripped 8 bases from V and 1 base from J, with 9 bases between. The CDR3 spans 13 residues. From germline, CDR1 is SGHAT and CDR2 FQNNGV. The CDR3 DNA reads as TGTGCCAGCCGGGGGACGTCCTACAATGAGCAGTTCTTC. It yields the protein CASRGTSYNEQFF.

V gene TRBV4-1 combines with J gene TRBJ1-2; the match to TRBD1 covers 8 bases. Germline-derived CDR1 and CDR2 are MGHRA and YSYEKL. After removal of 6 bases from V and 0 bases from J, the junction contained 9 bases not matched to a gene. This CDR3 is built from 16 residues. CDR3: CASSLILTGANYGYTF. CDR3 nucleotide sequence: TGCGCCAGCAGTCTTATTCTGACAGGGGCTAACTATGGCTACACCTTC.

The chain links TRBV7-6 to TRBJ2-1, with TRBD1 matching 9 bases. From germline, CDR1 is SGHVS and CDR2 FNYEAQ. The V and J ends lost 5 bases and 4 bases, in that order; junction bases with no gene match: 9. The CDR3 is 16 residues long. The CDR3 DNA follows: TGTGCCAGCAGCCCTGAGGCGGGACAGGGATACAATGAGCAGTTCTTC. Protein sequence: CASSPEAGQGYNEQFF.

This chain links TRBV28 with TRBJ2-7; 11 positions agree with TRBD1. The CDR3 consists of 14 residues. After removal of 5 bases from V and 7 bases from J, the junction contained 7 bases not matched to a gene. The germline gives CDR1 MDHEN, CDR2 SYDVKM. This chain's CDR3 is CASSIWTGGLEQYF. CDR3 in DNA: TGTGCCAGCAGTATTTGGACAGGGGGCTTGGAGCAGTACTTC.

This chain links TRBV10-3 with TRBJ2-1; 7 bases agree with TRBD2. J lost 3 bases, V lost 10 bases, and 6 bases had no gene match. The CDR3 consists of 13 residues. The germline V gene encodes CDR1 ENHRY and CDR2 SYGVKD. CDR3 region: CATEREDYNEQFF. Written as DNA, the CDR3 is TGTGCCACTGAGCGGGAAGACTACAATGAGCAGTTCTTC.

The chain recombines TRBV27 with TRBJ1-5, with TRBD1 matching 9 bases. After removal of 6 bases from V and 2 bases from J, the junction contained 5 bases not matched to a gene. Germline CDR1 is MNHEY and CDR2 is SMNVEV (reference sequence). The CDR3 totals 15 residues. CDR3 nucleotide sequence: TGTGCCAGCAGCCCGACAGGGGGTCGCAATCAGCCCCAGCATTTT. Protein: CASSPTGGRNQPQHF.

The chain carries TRBV7-9 and TRBJ2-1; 9 bases match TRBD2. CDR1 SEHNR and CDR2 FQNEAQ come from the germline V gene (reference sequence). V shed 4 bases, J shed 6 bases, and the junction held 10 bases outside the gene matches. The CDR3 is 16 residues long. The CDR3: CASSYRTSVLSNEQFF. As DNA, the CDR3 is TGTGCCAGCAGCTATCGGACTAGCGTCCTTTCCAATGAGCAGTTCTTC.

The chain has TRBV25-1 and TRBJ2-3; TRBD2 matches at 11 bases. The germline V gene encodes CDR1 MGHDK and CDR2 SYGVNS. CDR3 length: 16 amino acids. With V trimmed by 3 bases and J by 0 bases, 2 bases remained unmatched. CDR3 in DNA: TGTGCCAGCAGTGAGGGGACTAGCGGTAGCACAGATACGCAGTATTTT. Translation: CASSEGTSGSTDTQYF. Drawing the rest from reference TRBV25-1 and TRBJ2-3, the complete variable domain is EADIYQTPRYLVIGTGKKITLECSQTMGHDKMYWYQQDPGMELHLIHYSYGVNSTEKGDLSSESTVSRIRTEHFPLTLESARPSHTSQYLCASSEGTSGSTDTQYFGPGTRLTVL.